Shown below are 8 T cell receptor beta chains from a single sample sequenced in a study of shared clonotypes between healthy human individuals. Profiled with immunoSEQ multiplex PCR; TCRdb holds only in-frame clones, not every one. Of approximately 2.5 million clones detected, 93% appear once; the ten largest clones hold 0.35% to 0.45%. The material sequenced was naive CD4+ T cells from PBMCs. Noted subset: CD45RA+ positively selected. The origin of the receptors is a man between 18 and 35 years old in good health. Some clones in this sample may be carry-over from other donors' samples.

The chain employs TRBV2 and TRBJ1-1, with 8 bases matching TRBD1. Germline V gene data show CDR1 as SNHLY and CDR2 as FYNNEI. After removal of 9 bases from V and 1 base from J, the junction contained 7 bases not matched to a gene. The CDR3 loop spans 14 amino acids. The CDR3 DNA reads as TGTGCCAGTCAGACAGGGGTCGGGAACACTGAAGCTTTCTTT. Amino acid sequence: CASQTGVGNTEAFF.

The CDR3 coding sequence is TGCAGCGCGGGGGGACAGGGTCAAGAGACCCAGTACTTC. Protein product: CSAGGQGQETQYF. This rearrangement joins TRBV29-1 to TRBJ2-5; TRBD1 agrees at 9 bases. Trimming at V came to 7 bases and at J to 2 bases, leaving 5 bases not matched to a gene. The CDR3 contains 13 residues. Germline CDR1 is SQVTM and CDR2 is ANQGSEA.

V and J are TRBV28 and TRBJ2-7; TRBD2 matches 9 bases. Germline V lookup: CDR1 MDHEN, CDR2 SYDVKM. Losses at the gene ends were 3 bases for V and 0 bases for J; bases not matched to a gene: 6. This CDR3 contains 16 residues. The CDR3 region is CASSFTMREGSYEQYF. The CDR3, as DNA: TGTGCCAGCAGTTTTACCATGCGGGAGGGCTCCTACGAGCAGTACTTC.

CDR3 amino acids: CASTVGQPYGYTF. CDR3 coding DNA: TGTGCCAGCACCGTAGGACAGCCCTATGGCTACACCTTC. The chain carries TRBV6-6 and TRBJ1-2, with a weak D call TRBD1 (6 bases). V lost 7 bases, J lost 4 bases, and 13 bases lay in between. The length of the CDR3 is 13 residues. The germline V gene encodes CDR1 MNHNY and CDR2 SVGAGI (reference sequence).

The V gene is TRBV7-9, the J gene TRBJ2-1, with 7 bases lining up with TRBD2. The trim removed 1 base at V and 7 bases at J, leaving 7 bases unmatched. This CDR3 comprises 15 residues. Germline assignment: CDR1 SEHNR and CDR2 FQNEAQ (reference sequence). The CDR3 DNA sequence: TGTGCCAGCAGCTTAGTTACAGCGGGAAAGAATGAGCAGTTCTTC. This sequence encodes CASSLVTAGKNEQFF.

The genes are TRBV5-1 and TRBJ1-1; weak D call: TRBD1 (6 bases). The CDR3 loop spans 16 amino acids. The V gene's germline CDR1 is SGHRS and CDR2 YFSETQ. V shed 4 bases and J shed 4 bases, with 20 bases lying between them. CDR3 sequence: CASSPNQGGIGTEAFF. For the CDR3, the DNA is TGCGCCAGCAGCCCGAATCAAGGGGGGATCGGCACTGAAGCTTTCTTT.

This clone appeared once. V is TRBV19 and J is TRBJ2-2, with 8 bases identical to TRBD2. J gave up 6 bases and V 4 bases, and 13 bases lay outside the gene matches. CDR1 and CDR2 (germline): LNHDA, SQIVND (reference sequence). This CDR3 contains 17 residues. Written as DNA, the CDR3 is TGTGCCAGTAGTAACCTAGGACTAGCAACCTTTGCCGGGGAGCTGTTTTTT. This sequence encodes CASSNLGLATFAGELFF.

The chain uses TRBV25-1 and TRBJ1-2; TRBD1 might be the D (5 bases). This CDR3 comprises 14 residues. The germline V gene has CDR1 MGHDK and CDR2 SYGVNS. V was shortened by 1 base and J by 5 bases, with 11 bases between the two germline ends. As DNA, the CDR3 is TGTGCCAGCAGTGAATCGGGACGGGAGTATGGCTACACCTTC. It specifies CASSESGREYGYTF.